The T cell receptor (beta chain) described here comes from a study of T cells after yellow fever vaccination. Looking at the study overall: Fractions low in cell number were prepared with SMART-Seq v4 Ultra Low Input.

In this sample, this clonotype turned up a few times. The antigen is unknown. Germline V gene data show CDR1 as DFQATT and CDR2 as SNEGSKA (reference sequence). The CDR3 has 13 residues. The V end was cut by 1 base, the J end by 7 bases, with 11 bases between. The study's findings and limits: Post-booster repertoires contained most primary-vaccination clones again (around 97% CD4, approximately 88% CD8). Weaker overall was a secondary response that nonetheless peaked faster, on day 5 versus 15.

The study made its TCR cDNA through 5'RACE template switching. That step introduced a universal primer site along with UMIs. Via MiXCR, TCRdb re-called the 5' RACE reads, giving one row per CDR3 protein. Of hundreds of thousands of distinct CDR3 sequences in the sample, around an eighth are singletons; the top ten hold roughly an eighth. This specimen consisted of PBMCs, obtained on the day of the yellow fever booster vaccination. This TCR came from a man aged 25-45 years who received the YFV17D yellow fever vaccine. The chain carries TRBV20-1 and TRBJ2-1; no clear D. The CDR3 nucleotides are TGCAGTGCTAGAGCTAGTAGCCCTAATGAGCAGTTCTTC. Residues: CSARASSPNEQFF.